These T cell receptor beta chains were read from a single sample in a study of molecular identifiers for immune sequencing clone quantification. TCRdb used MiXCR to reprocess the PCR reads, holding one entry per CDR3 protein. The table includes roughly 100,000 distinct CDR3 sequences, under 40% detected once. Input material: naive CD8+ T cells from blood, with Jurkat cell RNA spiked in. Source of these receptors: a human donor in good health. Some libraries in this study had Jurkat cell RNA spiked in. Both conserved end residues are part of each CDR3. A D gene is named only where the DNA matches it firmly. Expanded clones get a size class; other rows say once, few or many, or leave the size out.

>-|TRBV19|12|-|TRBJ1-1
CAVVGGNTEALF
TGTGCAGTGGTTGGGGGAAACACTGAAGCTCTCTTT
>-|TRBV5-6|16|many|TRBJ2-7
CASSSYRDSTAYEQYF
TGTGCCAGCAGCTCCTATCGAGACAGTACAGCCTACGAGCAGTACTTC
>-|TRBV7-2|16|-|TRBJ2-3
CASSLSGYGRTDTQYF
TGTGCCAGCAGCTTGAGCGGGTACGGCCGCACAGATACGCAGTATTTT
>-|TRBV20-1|13|-|TRBJ2-3
CSARALSTDTQYF
TGCAGTGCTAGAGCATTGAGCACAGATACGCAGTATTTT
>-|TRBV7-8|14|-|TRBJ2-7
CASSPRRDGYEQYF
TGTGCCAGCAGCCCCAGGCGGGACGGGTACGAGCAGTACTTC
>-|TRBV7-3|13|many|TRBJ2-3
CASSPSLVDTQYF
TGTGCCAGCAGCCCGTCACTGGTTGATACGCAGTATTTT
>-|TRBV4-1|18|-|TRBJ2-7
CASSQFGPTGVGSYEQYF
TGCGCCAGCAGCCAATTTGGCCCCACGGGGGTAGGTTCCTACGAGCAGTACTTC
>-|TRBV28|14|-|TRBJ2-5
CASRLIWEQETQYF
TGTGCCAGCAGATTGATATGGGAACAAGAGACCCAGTACTTC
>TRBD1|TRBV19|14|few|TRBJ1-1
CASSIGRGLTEAFF
TGTGCCAGTAGTATCGGCAGGGGGCTGACTGAAGCTTTCTTT
>TRBD1|TRBV20-1|14|few|TRBJ2-2
CSAKRQGEAGELFF
TGCAGTGCTAAGAGACAGGGAGAGGCCGGGGAGCTGTTTTTT
>-|TRBV7-3|16|few|TRBJ2-3
CASSLNPGGFADTQYF
TGTGCCAGCAGCTTAAATCCCGGGGGCTTCGCAGATACGCAGTATTTT
>TRBD2|TRBV20-1|16|many|TRBJ2-3
CSVVAGGPGDTDTQYF
TGCAGTGTAGTAGCGGGAGGGCCGGGGGACACAGATACGCAGTATTTT
>-|TRBV2|10|-|TRBJ2-5
CASRGLTQYF
TGTGCCAGCAGGGGGTTGACCCAGTACTTC
>TRBD1|TRBV28|14|-|TRBJ1-5
CAGNVDRRNQPQHF
TGTGCCGGCAACGTGGACAGGAGAAATCAGCCCCAGCATTTT
>TRBD1|TRBV13|17|-|TRBJ2-7
CASSLGSDRVGFDEQYF
TGTGCCAGCAGCCTAGGAAGTGACAGGGTTGGGTTCGACGAGCAGTACTTC
>-|TRBV4-2|16|once|TRBJ2-7
CASSQEGTLSSYEQYF
TGTGCCAGCAGCCAAGAGGGGACACTCAGCTCCTACGAGCAGTACTTC
>TRBD2|TRBV27|16|few|TRBJ2-7
CASSPLFRDYSYEQYF
TGTGCCAGCAGCCCCCTCTTCCGGGACTACTCCTACGAGCAGTACTTC
>-|TRBV11-2|14|few|TRBJ1-1
CASSLGGENTEAFF
TGTGCCAGCAGCTTAGGGGGGGAGAACACTGAAGCTTTCTTT
>-|TRBV27|15|few|TRBJ2-3
CASSLVNRGTDTQYF
TGTGCCAGCAGTTTAGTAAACAGGGGCACAGATACGCAGTATTTT
>-|TRBV20-1|15|few|TRBJ2-7
CSARVSEGMWDEQYF
TGCAGTGCTAGAGTGTCGGAGGGGATGTGGGACGAGCAGTACTTC
>TRBD1|TRBV28|19|-|TRBJ2-5
CASSTNSFIRDRGEETQYF
TGTGCCAGCAGTACGAATAGTTTCATCCGGGACAGGGGGGAAGAGACCCAGTACTTC
>-|TRBV4-3|12|-|TRBJ1-1
CASSQDGKGAFF
TGCGCCAGCAGCCAAGATGGTAAGGGAGCTTTCTTT
>-|TRBV5-4|18|-|TRBJ2-3
CASSPALLLGPSTDTQYF
TGTGCCAGCAGCCCCGCCCTACTTCTAGGCCCTAGCACAGATACGCAGTATTTT
>TRBD1|TRBV4-3|15|-|TRBJ2-3
CASSPEDRGTDTQYF
TGCGCCAGCAGCCCCGAGGACAGGGGGACAGATACGCAGTATTTT
>TRBD2|TRBV20-1|13|-|TRBJ2-7
CSARGTSAYEQYF
TGCAGTGCTAGAGGGACTAGCGCCTACGAGCAGTACTTC
>-|TRBV15|13|-|TRBJ2-2
CATRGIWTGELFF
TGTGCCACCAGAGGAATTTGGACCGGGGAGCTGTTTTTT
>-|TRBV20-1|17|-|TRBJ2-2
CSASPRYRSANTGELFF
TGCAGTGCTAGCCCTAGGTATCGGAGCGCGAACACCGGGGAGCTGTTTTTT
>-|TRBV7-3|15|few|TRBJ2-2
CASSLAGGEAGELFF
TGTGCCAGCAGCTTAGCTGGGGGCGAGGCCGGGGAGCTGTTTTTT
>-|TRBV19|15|-|TRBJ1-6
CASSIVLTGNSPLLF
TGTGCCAGTAGTATTGTCCTCACAGGCAATTCACCCCTCCTCTTT
>-|TRBV27|14|many|TRBJ2-3
CASSLYLGADTQYF
TGTGCCAGCAGTTTATATCTGGGGGCAGATACGCAGTATTTT
>-|TRBV5-6|15|-|TRBJ2-3
CASSLVGDNLDTQYF
TGTGCCAGCAGCTTGGTTGGGGACAACCTAGATACGCAGTATTTT
>-|TRBV12-3/TRBV12-4|12|-|TRBJ2-6
CATQFGAIVLTF
TGTGCCACCCAATTTGGGGCCATCGTCCTGACTTTC
>-|TRBV28|13|many|TRBJ2-5
CASRSGGGETQYF
TGTGCCAGCAGGTCCGGGGGAGGAGAGACCCAGTACTTC